This is a list of T cell receptor beta chains from one sample in a study of cytomegalovirus exposure and HLA in healthy donors. Clones were sequenced by immunoSEQ multiplex PCR, and TCRdb holds only the in-frame ones, with some missing. The sample has about 160,000 clones, around 83% seen once. The material sequenced was PBMCs. The receptors here all came from a man aged 45-65 years in good health and CMV-seropositive. Both conserved end residues are part of each CDR3. Each record gives: D gene, clone size, J gene, V gene, CDR3 DNA, CDR3 protein. D genes are given only for firm matches. Clone size appears in some rows only: once, few, many, or a class for an expanded clone.

d_gene: .
abundance: .
j_gene: TRBJ1-1
v_gene: TRBV11-2
CDR3nt: TGTGCCAGCAGCTTGATAGAGAACACTGAAGCTTTCTTT
CDR3aa: CASSLIENTEAFF

d_gene: .
abundance: .
j_gene: TRBJ1-2
v_gene: TRBV11-2
CDR3nt: TGTGCCAGCAGCTTAGGGAAGGGGGTGAGCTACACCTTC
CDR3aa: CASSLGKGVSYTF

d_gene: .
abundance: .
j_gene: TRBJ2-4
v_gene: TRBV6-6
CDR3nt: TGTGCCAGCAGTTACGGGGGAGCGGGAGCCAAAAACATTCAGTACTTC
CDR3aa: CASSYGGAGAKNIQYF

d_gene: .
abundance: few
j_gene: TRBJ1-2
v_gene: TRBV28
CDR3nt: TGTGCCAGCAGCCACCCATCGGGGGAACGGGGCTACACCTTC
CDR3aa: CASSHPSGERGYTF

d_gene: .
abundance: .
j_gene: TRBJ1-2
v_gene: TRBV19
CDR3nt: TGTGCCAGTAGTGGGGCTCAAGGTGGCTACACCTTC
CDR3aa: CASSGAQGGYTF

d_gene: .
abundance: few
j_gene: TRBJ2-1
v_gene: TRBV30
CDR3nt: TGTGCCTGGAGTGCTCGCTCCTACAATGAGCAGTTCTTC
CDR3aa: CAWSARSYNEQFF

d_gene: .
abundance: .
j_gene: TRBJ1-5
v_gene: TRBV6-1
CDR3nt: TGTGCCAGCAGTGAAATCGGTCAGGGGAGTCAGCCCCAGCATTTT
CDR3aa: CASSEIGQGSQPQHF

d_gene: .
abundance: once
j_gene: TRBJ2-1
v_gene: TRBV11-2
CDR3nt: TGTGCCAGCAGCTTAGATAGGACCCCCGGGGGCTACAATGAGCAGTTCTTC
CDR3aa: CASSLDRTPGGYNEQFF

d_gene: .
abundance: .
j_gene: TRBJ2-3
v_gene: TRBV7-2
CDR3nt: TGTGCCAGCAGCTTACCCCCGGACATCCATCAGTATTTT
CDR3aa: CASSLPPDIHQYF

d_gene: TRBD1
abundance: few
j_gene: TRBJ1-1
v_gene: TRBV5-4
CDR3nt: TGTGCCAGCAGCTTGTTGGAAGGGACAGGGGTCACTGAAGCTTTCTTT
CDR3aa: CASSLLEGTGVTEAFF

d_gene: TRBD1
abundance: few
j_gene: TRBJ1-5
v_gene: TRBV6-1
CDR3nt: TGTGCCAGCAGTACAGACAGGGTCAATCAGCCCCAGCATTTT
CDR3aa: CASSTDRVNQPQHF

d_gene: .
abundance: .
j_gene: TRBJ2-7
v_gene: TRBV10-3
CDR3nt: TGTGCCATCAGTGAGTCCTCCCTCGAGCAGTACTTC
CDR3aa: CAISESSLEQYF

d_gene: .
abundance: .
j_gene: TRBJ1-1
v_gene: TRBV28
CDR3nt: TGTGCCAGCAACCCCGCAGGGCCTTACACTGAAGCTTTCTTT
CDR3aa: CASNPAGPYTEAFF

d_gene: TRBD2
abundance: .
j_gene: TRBJ2-3
v_gene: TRBV27
CDR3nt: TGTGCCAGCAGTTTACGAGCGGGAGGGATGGGAGATACGCAGTATTTT
CDR3aa: CASSLRAGGMGDTQYF

d_gene: TRBD1
abundance: .
j_gene: TRBJ2-7
v_gene: TRBV4-1
CDR3nt: TGCGCCAGCAGCCAAGTTCGTGGACAGGGCGGCGAGCAGTACTTC
CDR3aa: CASSQVRGQGGEQYF

d_gene: .
abundance: .
j_gene: TRBJ2-1
v_gene: TRBV28
CDR3nt: TGTGCCAGCAGTTTATCCGCGAGCGGGCGCAATGAGCAGTTCTTC
CDR3aa: CASSLSASGRNEQFF

d_gene: .
abundance: .
j_gene: TRBJ1-1
v_gene: TRBV6-5
CDR3nt: TGTGCCAGCAGTGGCCTCGGGTATGAAGCTTTCTTT
CDR3aa: CASSGLGYEAFF

d_gene: .
abundance: .
j_gene: TRBJ1-1
v_gene: TRBV5-8
CDR3nt: TGTGCCAGCAGCTTGGGGCACAATAACATGAACACTGAAGCTTTCTTT
CDR3aa: CASSLGHNNMNTEAFF

d_gene: TRBD1
abundance: .
j_gene: TRBJ1-5
v_gene: TRBV2
CDR3nt: TGTGCCAGCAATGACAGGGGTAGCAATCAGCCCCAGCATTTT
CDR3aa: CASNDRGSNQPQHF

d_gene: .
abundance: .
j_gene: TRBJ2-5
v_gene: TRBV18
CDR3nt: TGTGCCAGCTCACCTATGCCAGGGGAGACCCAGTACTTC
CDR3aa: CASSPMPGETQYF

d_gene: .
abundance: .
j_gene: TRBJ2-3
v_gene: TRBV28
CDR3nt: TGTGCCAGCAGGCCACTGGACTCACGAGATACGCAGTATTTT
CDR3aa: CASRPLDSRDTQYF

d_gene: .
abundance: .
j_gene: TRBJ2-2
v_gene: TRBV5-6
CDR3nt: TGTGCCAGCAGCTTTCTTCGGAACACCGGGGAGCTGTTTTTT
CDR3aa: CASSFLRNTGELFF

d_gene: TRBD1
abundance: .
j_gene: TRBJ2-7
v_gene: TRBV5-1
CDR3nt: TGCGCCAGCAGCTTGGGCTATACGTTGGGGACAGAAGGCTACGAGCAGTACTTC
CDR3aa: CASSLGYTLGTEGYEQYF

d_gene: TRBD1
abundance: .
j_gene: TRBJ1-2
v_gene: TRBV28
CDR3nt: TGTGCCAGCAGTGAAATAGACAGGGGGCTTGTTTATGGCTACACCTTC
CDR3aa: CASSEIDRGLVYGYTF

d_gene: .
abundance: .
j_gene: TRBJ1-1
v_gene: TRBV18
CDR3nt: TGTGCCAGCTCTCCCTCGTCGAACACTGAAGCTTTCTTT
CDR3aa: CASSPSSNTEAFF

d_gene: .
abundance: .
j_gene: TRBJ2-7
v_gene: TRBV4-1
CDR3nt: TGCGCCAGCAGCCAAGACTCGGTAGCGAACTACGAGCAGTACTTC
CDR3aa: CASSQDSVANYEQYF

d_gene: .
abundance: .
j_gene: TRBJ2-3
v_gene: TRBV5-8
CDR3nt: TGTGCCAGCAGCTTGTTGCTAGTCCCAGATACGCAGTATTTT
CDR3aa: CASSLLLVPDTQYF

d_gene: .
abundance: .
j_gene: TRBJ2-7
v_gene: TRBV10-3
CDR3nt: TGTGCCATCAGTGAGTCGACGGGACTTTACGAGCAGTACTTC
CDR3aa: CAISESTGLYEQYF

d_gene: .
abundance: once
j_gene: TRBJ1-3
v_gene: TRBV5-4
CDR3nt: TGTGCCAGCAGCTTGGCTGGAGTTGGGGGCCTCTCTGGAAACACCATATATTTT
CDR3aa: CASSLAGVGGLSGNTIYF

d_gene: TRBD1
abundance: .
j_gene: TRBJ1-4
v_gene: TRBV29-1
CDR3nt: TGCAGCGGCGGGACAGGGGGGGAAAAACTGTTTTTT
CDR3aa: CSGGTGGEKLFF

d_gene: TRBD2
abundance: .
j_gene: TRBJ2-1
v_gene: TRBV19
CDR3nt: TGTGCCAGTCAAGATAGCGGGAGGAGTAATGAGCAGTTCTTC
CDR3aa: CASQDSGRSNEQFF

d_gene: TRBD2
abundance: .
j_gene: TRBJ2-1
v_gene: TRBV6-5
CDR3nt: TGTGCCAGCAGCCGCCTAGCGGGGGACTACAATGAGCAGTTCTTC
CDR3aa: CASSRLAGDYNEQFF

d_gene: .
abundance: .
j_gene: TRBJ2-7
v_gene: TRBV15
CDR3nt: TGTGCCACCAGCACCCGCCAGGAAAGGTTCCCCTACGAGCAGTACTTC
CDR3aa: CATSTRQERFPYEQYF

d_gene: .
abundance: .
j_gene: TRBJ1-5
v_gene: TRBV7-9
CDR3nt: TGTGCCAGCAGCTCTGACCTCCAGGGATTCTCACATCAGCCCCAGCATTTT
CDR3aa: CASSSDLQGFSHQPQHF

d_gene: TRBD1
abundance: .
j_gene: TRBJ2-7
v_gene: TRBV6-5
CDR3nt: TGTGCCAGCAGTTACTCCCTTACAGGGGCCTACGAGCAGTACTTC
CDR3aa: CASSYSLTGAYEQYF

d_gene: TRBD2
abundance: .
j_gene: TRBJ2-2
v_gene: TRBV9
CDR3nt: TGTGCCAGCAGCGTTCATGGGACTAGCAGAACCGGGGAGCTGTTTTTT
CDR3aa: CASSVHGTSRTGELFF

d_gene: TRBD2
abundance: .
j_gene: TRBJ2-1
v_gene: TRBV7-2
CDR3nt: TGTGCCAGCAGCTTAAGCGGGACTAGCGGGGTCAATGAGCAGTTCTTC
CDR3aa: CASSLSGTSGVNEQFF

d_gene: TRBD1
abundance: few
j_gene: TRBJ1-1
v_gene: TRBV5-5
CDR3nt: TGTGCCAGCAGCCTGGACAGGGACACTGAAGCTTTCTTT
CDR3aa: CASSLDRDTEAFF

d_gene: TRBD2
abundance: .
j_gene: TRBJ2-1
v_gene: TRBV4-1
CDR3nt: TGCGCCAGCAGCCACACCGGGACTAGCGCCGATGAGCAGTTCTTC
CDR3aa: CASSHTGTSADEQFF

d_gene: .
abundance: .
j_gene: TRBJ2-5
v_gene: TRBV10-3
CDR3nt: TGTGCCATCAGTGAGTCGCGCGCAGGGGAGGAGACCCAGTACTTC
CDR3aa: CAISESRAGEETQYF

d_gene: .
abundance: .
j_gene: TRBJ1-4
v_gene: TRBV19
CDR3nt: TGTGCCAGTAGTATATGGGGCGCTAATGAAAAACTGTTTTTT
CDR3aa: CASSIWGANEKLFF

d_gene: TRBD2
abundance: .
j_gene: TRBJ2-7
v_gene: TRBV5-6
CDR3nt: TGTGCCAGCGACGCGGGAGGGGGACCCTACGAGCAGTACTTC
CDR3aa: CASDAGGGPYEQYF

d_gene: TRBD1
abundance: .
j_gene: TRBJ2-5
v_gene: TRBV14
CDR3nt: TGTGCCAGCAGTCATACAGGGGACACCGAAGAGACCCAGTACTTC
CDR3aa: CASSHTGDTEETQYF

d_gene: TRBD2
abundance: few
j_gene: TRBJ2-1
v_gene: TRBV29-1
CDR3nt: TGCAGCTCAACAGGGACTAGCGGGCATGAGCAGTTCTTC
CDR3aa: CSSTGTSGHEQFF

d_gene: TRBD1
abundance: .
j_gene: TRBJ1-5
v_gene: TRBV28
CDR3nt: TGTGCCAGCAGTTTCCCCGGGACAGGGGGAGGTCAGCCCCAGCATTTT
CDR3aa: CASSFPGTGGGQPQHF